These 8 T cell receptor beta chains share one sample of origin, sequenced in a study of cytomegalovirus exposure and HLA in healthy donors. A multiplex PCR was run with 60 Vbeta primers and 13 Jbeta primers. Measured with immunoSEQ multiplex PCR; TCRdb has only the in-frame clones, and not every one. The sample lists 95,000 to 150,000 clones; 15% were seen once. Source material: PBMCs. Source of these receptors: a woman younger than 35 in good health and CMV-seronegative.

The rearrangement uses TRBV16 and TRBJ2-7; TRBD1 might be the D (6 bases). The CDR3 sequence is 14 residues long. V was cut by 3 bases and J by 2 bases, with 11 bases left in between. Germline V gene sequence: CDR1 KGHSY, CDR2 FQNENV. CDR3 loop: CASSHPDRTYEQYF. The CDR3, as DNA: TGTGCCAGCAGCCATCCAGACAGGACCTACGAGCAGTACTTC.

The chain has TRBV5-1 and TRBJ1-6, with TRBD1 as a possible D gene (5 bases). CDR1 SGHRS and CDR2 YFSETQ come from the germline V gene. The CDR3 loop spans 15 amino acids. Deletions cut 0 bases from V and 10 bases from J, with 14 bases between. The CDR3 coding sequence is TGCGCCAGCAGCTTGGCCGGGCAGGGTCGGTCACCCCTCCACTTT. As protein: CASSLAGQGRSPLHF.

This chain connects TRBV28 to TRBJ1-1; TRBD1 is a possible D gene (6 bases). Germline V lookup: CDR1 MDHEN, CDR2 SYDVKM. The CDR3 sequence is 16 residues long. The V gene lost 5 bases and the J gene lost 0 bases, with 16 bases spanning the gap. The DNA for the CDR3 is TGTGCCAGCAGTACCCTCCAGGGGCACCTGAACACTGAAGCTTTCTTT. Protein product: CASSTLQGHLNTEAFF.

This clone was recorded a few times. The V gene is TRBV30, the J gene TRBJ2-5, with unresolved D. Trimming stripped 4 bases from V and 0 bases from J, with 3 bases between. The CDR3 spans 11 residues. The germline gives CDR1 GTSNPN, CDR2 SVGIG (reference sequence). CDR3 DNA: TGTGCCTGGACAGACCAAGAGACCCAGTACTTC. It specifies CAWTDQETQYF.

The rearrangement joins TRBV2 to TRBJ1-2, with D perhaps matching TRBD1 (5 bases). Trimming pared 6 bases from V and 7 bases from J, leaving 15 bases between. This CDR3 has 13 amino acids. Germline V lookup: CDR1 SNHLY, CDR2 FYNNEI. Here the CDR3 DNA reads TGTGCCAGCAGGGGGGGACTTCCCACTGGCTACACCTTC. This codes for CASRGGLPTGYTF.

In this sample, this clone turned up a few times. This sequence joins TRBV5-1 and TRBJ1-1; no clear D. Trimming removed 1 base from V and 0 bases from J, with 4 bases in between. This CDR3 region has 13 residues. Germline values: CDR1 SGHRS, CDR2 YFSETQ. The CDR3 bases are TGCGCCAGCAGCTTGACAGTGAACACTGAAGCTTTCTTT. Translating gives CASSLTVNTEAFF.

This clone was counted a few times. The rearrangement uses TRBV15 and TRBJ2-1; D ambiguous. Germline CDR1 reads LNHNV; CDR2 reads YYDKDF (reference sequence). V was trimmed by 7 bases and J by 5 bases, leaving 12 bases between them. The CDR3 runs to 13 residues. CDR3 nucleotides: TGTGCCACCATGAGACGGGTGAACAATGAGCAGTTCTTC. Translating it yields CATMRRVNNEQFF. Supplemented by reference TRBV15 and TRBJ2-1, the full variable domain reads DAMVIQNPRYQVTQFGKPVTLSCSQTLNHNVMYWYQQKSSQAPKLLFHYYDKDFNNEADTPDNFQSRRPNTSFCFLDIRSPGLGDTAMYLCATMRRVNNEQFFGPGTRLTVL.

This sequence joins TRBV9 and TRBJ2-1; 10 bases align to TRBD2. The CDR3 runs to 16 residues. Germline trimming cut 0 bases from V and 4 bases from J; bases unmatched to any gene: 4. Per germline, CDR1 SGDLS and CDR2 YYNGEE. The CDR3 loop reads CASSVGGTSVYNEQFF. CDR3 DNA: TGTGCCAGCAGCGTAGGAGGGACTAGCGTGTACAATGAGCAGTTCTTC.